These 25 T cell receptor beta chains were all obtained from the same sample, sequenced in a study of STAT5B mutations in CD4+ large granular lymphocyte leukemia. Profiled with immunoSEQ multiplex PCR; TCRdb holds only in-frame clones, not every one. Of fewer than 40,000 clones in the sample, more than 60% are singletons; the top ten hold roughly 2.3%. The sequencing input was CD4+ T cells from blood buffy coats. Every receptor here comes from a human donor in good health.

This clone was counted only a few times. The J gene is TRBJ1-1, the V gene TRBV5-1, with TRBD1 matching over 7 bases. J gave up 5 bases and V 4 bases, and 5 bases lay outside the gene matches. There are 13 residues in the CDR3. Germline loops: CDR1 SGHRS, CDR2 YFSETQ. Here the CDR3 DNA reads TGCGCCAGCAGCCTTACAGGGGAAACTGAAGCTTTCTTT. This encodes CASSLTGETEAFF.

This rearrangement joins TRBV6-5 to TRBJ1-1; D not resolved. V lost 5 bases to trimming and J lost 1 base, with 5 bases between them. The CDR3 contains 12 residues. Germline CDR1 MNHEY, CDR2 SVGAGI. This CDR3 is CASSGRNTEAFF. The CDR3 DNA follows: TGTGCCAGCAGTGGACGGAACACTGAAGCTTTCTTT.

This clone was counted a few times. The chain uses TRBV6-5 and TRBJ1-1; 9 nucleotides match TRBD1. Unmatched junction bases numbered 8, after V lost 5 bases and J lost 4 bases. This CDR3 spans 15 amino acids. Per the germline V gene, CDR1 is MNHEY and CDR2 is SVGAGI. The CDR3 DNA is TGTGCCAGCAGTACGGACAGGGGATTGGCCACTGAAGCTTTCTTT. The encoded protein is CASSTDRGLATEAFF.

This clone has only a few counts. V and J are TRBV7-9 and TRBJ1-1, with 10 bases aligning to TRBD1. After removal of 4 bases from V and 6 bases from J, the junction contained 11 bases not matched to a gene. Germline V gene lookup returns CDR1 SEHNR and CDR2 FQNEAQ (reference sequence). This CDR3 has 16 amino acids. For the CDR3, the DNA is TGTGCCAGCAGCTCCAGTCCGGGACAGGGGAGCCCTGAAGCTTTCTTT. It encodes CASSSSPGQGSPEAFF.

The chain has TRBV7-8 and TRBJ2-6; TRBD1 aligns across 12 bases. The trim removed 3 bases at V and 1 base at J, leaving 4 bases unmatched. The CDR3 spans 18 residues. Germline CDR1 and CDR2: SGHVS and FQNEAQ. The CDR3 DNA follows: TGTGCCAGCAGCTTGGGGGGACAGGGGGCTTCTGGGGCCAACGTCCTGACTTTC. Translation: CASSLGGQGASGANVLTF.

The CDR3 protein is CASSIRTGAFYEQYF. As DNA, the CDR3 is TGTGCCAGTAGTATACGAACAGGGGCATTCTACGAGCAGTACTTC. This sequence joins TRBV19 and TRBJ2-7; 7 nucleotides line up with TRBD1. This CDR3 has 15 residues. J gave up 3 bases and V 2 bases, and 7 bases lay outside the gene matches. Germline V gives CDR1 LNHDA, CDR2 SQIVND (reference sequence).

This clone was seen once. The genes are TRBV5-5 and TRBJ2-1; 11 nucleotides match TRBD1. CDR3 length: 17 residues. J gave up 1 base and V 1 base, and 4 bases lay outside the gene matches. The V gene's germline CDR1 is SGHKS and CDR2 YYEKEE (reference sequence). The CDR3 reads CASSLTGTGGSYNEQFF. The CDR3 DNA is TGTGCCAGCAGCTTGACCGGGACAGGGGGTTCCTACAATGAGCAGTTCTTC.

This chain uses TRBV5-4 with TRBJ2-2, with unresolved D. Trimming removed 3 bases at V and 5 bases at J, with 8 bases between. Germline CDR1 SGHNT, CDR2 YYREEE (reference sequence). CDR3 length equals 13 residues. The CDR3 loop is CASSSQTTGELFF. The CDR3 nucleotides are TGTGCCAGCAGCTCTCAAACGACCGGGGAGCTGTTTTTT. Full variable domain (outside the CDR3, taken from reference TRBV5-4 and TRBJ2-2): ETGVTQSPTHLIKTRGQQVTLRCSSQSGHNTVSWYQQALGQGPQFIFQYYREEENGRGNFPPRFSGLQFPNYSSELNVNALELDDSALYLCASSSQTTGELFFGEGSRLTVL.

This clone was found a few times. The chain recombines TRBV11-2 with TRBJ1-2; 11 bases map to TRBD1. The length of the CDR3 is 15 residues. Germline V gene sequence: CDR1 SGHAT, CDR2 FQNNGV. The V and J ends lost 1 base and 7 bases, in that order; junction bases with no gene match: 5. DNA of the CDR3: TGTGCCAGCAGCTTAGGGGGACAGGGGGGAGCTGGCTACACCTTC. Translating gives CASSLGGQGGAGYTF.

The chain joins TRBV6-1 to TRBJ2-5, with 11 bases identical to TRBD2. V lost 8 bases, J lost 1 base, and 6 bases stayed unmatched. The CDR3 is made up of 15 amino acids. Germline V CDR1 and CDR2: MNHNS, SASEGT. The CDR3 region is CASHLAGGSQETQYF. The CDR3, as DNA: TGTGCCAGCCACCTAGCGGGAGGTTCCCAAGAGACCCAGTACTTC.

Note on this clone: Germline and junction disagree at one end, which may indicate a read error. The rearrangement joins TRBV19 to TRBJ1-4, with 7 bases lining up with TRBD1. The CDR3 is made up of 15 amino acids. Germline CDR1 is LNHDA and CDR2 is SQIVND (reference sequence). The DNA for the CDR3 is TGTGCCAGTAGTATCGACAGGGACCGAAATGAAAGACTGTTTTTT. As protein: CASSIDRDRNERLFF.

This chain links TRBV6-1 with TRBJ2-3; 9 nucleotides line up with TRBD2. Germline V lookup: CDR1 MNHNS, CDR2 SASEGT. V was pared by 4 bases and J by 3 bases, with 8 bases of the junction left unmatched. The CDR3 contains 16 residues. The CDR3 DNA reads TGTGCCAGCAGTGTGGGGCTAGCGGGGACTACAGATACGCAGTATTTT. Translated: CASSVGLAGTTDTQYF.

This sequence joins TRBV6-1 and TRBJ1-1; TRBD1 is a possible D gene (6 bases). Germline values: CDR1 MNHNS, CDR2 SASEGT. The V gene lost 6 bases and the J gene lost 1 base, with 12 bases spanning the gap. This CDR3 has 14 residues. The CDR3 DNA reads as TGTGCCAGCAGATCGGACAGCTGGAACACTGAAGCTTTCTTT. Translating it yields CASRSDSWNTEAFF.

V and J are TRBV10-1 and TRBJ2-3; 16 bases match TRBD2. The CDR3 is 18 amino acids. The germline V gene has CDR1 WNHNN and CDR2 SYGVQD (reference sequence). The ends lost 4 bases at V and 2 bases at J; junction bases unmatched: 6. This CDR3 is CASSGPGLAGGPTDTQYF. The CDR3 DNA is TGCGCCAGCAGTGGCCCGGGACTAGCGGGGGGGCCCACAGATACGCAGTATTTT.

The DNA for the CDR3 is TGTGCCAGTCTGGACAGACTGAACACTGAAGCTTTCTTT. Encoded protein: CASLDRLNTEAFF. This sequence joins TRBV19 and TRBJ1-1; possible D gene TRBD1, 6 bases. V lost 8 bases and J 0 bases, leaving 10 bases between the germline ends. Per germline, CDR1 LNHDA and CDR2 SQIVND (reference sequence). There are 13 residues in the CDR3. Together with reference TRBV19 and TRBJ1-1, the CDR3 gives the full variable domain: DGGITQSPKYLFRKEGQNVTLSCEQNLNHDAMYWYRQDPGQGLRLIYYSQIVNDFQKGDIAEGYSVSREKKESFPLTVTSAQKNPTAFYLCASLDRLNTEAFFGQGTRLTVV.

This clone was picked up one time. This sequence joins TRBV5-4 and TRBJ2-5; tentatively, D is TRBD1 (5 bases). Trimming left V 0 bases short and J 4 bases short, with 7 bases between. From germline, CDR1 is SGHNT and CDR2 YYREEE (reference sequence). CDR3 length equals 13 residues. The CDR3 DNA reads as TGTGCCAGCAGCTTGGACAGGAGAGAGACCCAGTACTTC. Translated, it gives CASSLDRRETQYF.

V usage is TRBV5-5 and J usage is TRBJ2-7; D gene unclear. The germline V gene has CDR1 SGHKS and CDR2 YYEKEE (reference sequence). The CDR3 contains 13 residues. V was shortened by 2 bases and J by 5 bases, with 11 bases between the two germline ends. CDR3 in DNA: TGTGCCAGCAGCTTAACCTCGGACCACGAGCAGTACTTC. This codes for CASSLTSDHEQYF.

The chain combines TRBV5-4 with TRBJ2-1; D is tentatively TRBD1 or TRBD2 (5 bases each). Germline CDR1 is SGHNT and CDR2 is YYREEE (reference sequence). There are 15 residues in the CDR3. V was clipped by 3 bases and J by 2 bases, with 12 bases between them. CDR3 sequence reads: CASSSGTGTYNEQFF. As DNA, the CDR3 is TGTGCCAGCAGCTCCGGGACGGGGACCTACAATGAGCAGTTCTTC.

The J gene is TRBJ2-5, the V gene TRBV5-6, with TRBD2 identical over 11 bases. This CDR3 has 17 amino acids. Per germline, CDR1 SGHDT and CDR2 YYEEEE. The trim removed 0 bases at V and 1 base at J, leaving 5 bases unmatched. CDR3 nucleotide sequence: TGTGCCAGCAGCTTGGGACTAGCGGGGCCAACCCAAGAGACCCAGTACTTC. It encodes CASSLGLAGPTQETQYF.

This rearrangement joins TRBV10-3 to TRBJ2-5; D ambiguous. Deletions cut 6 bases from V and 1 base from J, with 12 bases between. There are 14 residues in the CDR3. Germline loops: CDR1 ENHRY, CDR2 SYGVKD. The CDR3 protein is CAIRPTGPQETQYF. The CDR3 region has the DNA TGTGCCATCAGGCCTACTGGACCCCAAGAGACCCAGTACTTC.

The chain employs TRBV6-1 and TRBJ2-7; 7 nucleotides match TRBD1. V was pared by 4 bases and J by 4 bases, with 13 bases of the junction left unmatched. The V gene's germline CDR1 is MNHNS and CDR2 SASEGT. The CDR3 has 16 amino acids. The CDR3 region has the DNA TGTGCCAGCAGTGGGTGGTCGACAGGGCTGGCGTACGAGCAGTACTTC. Residues: CASSGWSTGLAYEQYF.

V gene TRBV4-1 combines with J gene TRBJ2-7; no clear D. Trimming shortened V by 0 bases and J by 6 bases, and 9 bases separated the two germline ends. This CDR3 region has 13 residues. Germline values: CDR1 MGHRA, CDR2 YSYEKL. The CDR3 nucleotides are TGCGCCAGCAGCCAAGAGGGCCTGGCCGAGCAGTACTTC. It is translated as CASSQEGLAEQYF.

The V gene is TRBV4-2, the J gene TRBJ2-7, with 7 positions matching TRBD1. This CDR3 has 16 residues. The junction had 13 bases not matched to a gene; V was cut back by 3 bases and J by 5 bases. CDR1 is LGHNA, CDR2 YNFKEQ, per germline. In DNA form, the CDR3 reads TGTGCCAGCAGCCACGACGCTAGCAGGGGGTTCAACGAGCAGTACTTC. Protein sequence: CASSHDASRGFNEQYF.

V is TRBV4-1 and J is TRBJ2-3; 10 bases agree with TRBD2. V was pared by 4 bases and J by 3 bases, with 7 bases of the junction left unmatched. The CDR3 loop spans 16 amino acids. Germline-derived CDR1 and CDR2 are MGHRA and YSYEKL. The CDR3 DNA reads as TGCGCCAGCAGCCCGCAGCGGGGGGGGTGGACAGATACGCAGTATTTT. Protein: CASSPQRGGWTDTQYF.

This clone was counted between two and nine times. DNA of the CDR3: TGTGCCAGCAGTACCAGCGGGGCCTACGAGCAGTACTTC. The encoded protein is CASSTSGAYEQYF. The gene calls are TRBV6-5 and TRBJ2-7; TRBD2 matches at 7 bases. Trimming removed 5 bases from V and 2 bases from J; junction bases left unmatched: 3. CDR1 and CDR2 from the germline V gene are MNHEY and SVGAGI. The CDR3 extends over 13 amino acids.